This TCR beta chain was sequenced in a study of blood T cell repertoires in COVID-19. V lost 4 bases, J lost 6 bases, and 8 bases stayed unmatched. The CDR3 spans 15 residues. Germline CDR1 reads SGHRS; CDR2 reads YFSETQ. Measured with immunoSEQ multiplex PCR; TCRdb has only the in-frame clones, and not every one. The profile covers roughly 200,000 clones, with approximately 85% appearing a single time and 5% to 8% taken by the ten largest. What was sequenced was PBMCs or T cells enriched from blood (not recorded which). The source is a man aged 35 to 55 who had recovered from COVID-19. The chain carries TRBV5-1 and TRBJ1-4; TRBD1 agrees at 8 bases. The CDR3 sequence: CASSPRTGRDEKLFF. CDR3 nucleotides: TGCGCCAGCAGCCCGAGGACAGGGAGGGATGAAAAACTGTTTTTT.